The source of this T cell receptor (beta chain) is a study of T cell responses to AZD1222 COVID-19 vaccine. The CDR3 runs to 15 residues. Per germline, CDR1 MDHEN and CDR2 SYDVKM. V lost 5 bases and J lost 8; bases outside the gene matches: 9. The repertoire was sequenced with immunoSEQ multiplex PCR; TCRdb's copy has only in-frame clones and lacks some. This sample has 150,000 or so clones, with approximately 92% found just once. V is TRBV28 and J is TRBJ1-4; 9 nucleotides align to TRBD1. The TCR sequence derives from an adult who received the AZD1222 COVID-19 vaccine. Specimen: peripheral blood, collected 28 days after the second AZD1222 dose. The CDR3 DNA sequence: TGTGCCAGCAGTCCGAGACAGGGGGGACAAGAAAAACTGTTTTTT. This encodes CASSPRQGGQEKLFF.